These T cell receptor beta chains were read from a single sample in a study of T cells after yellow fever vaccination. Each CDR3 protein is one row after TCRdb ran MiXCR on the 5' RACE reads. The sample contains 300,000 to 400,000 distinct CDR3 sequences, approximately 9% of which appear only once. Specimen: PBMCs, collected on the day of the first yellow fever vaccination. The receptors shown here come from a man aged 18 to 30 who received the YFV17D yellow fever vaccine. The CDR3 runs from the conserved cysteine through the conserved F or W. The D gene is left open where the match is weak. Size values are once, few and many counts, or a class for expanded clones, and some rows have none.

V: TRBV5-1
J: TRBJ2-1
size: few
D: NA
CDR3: CASSLGQQGEQFF
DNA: TGCGCCAGCAGCTTGGGTCAACAGGGAGAGCAGTTCTTC

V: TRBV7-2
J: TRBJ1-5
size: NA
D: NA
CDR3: CASSSGIHQPQHF
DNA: TGTGCCAGCAGCTCAGGGATCCATCAGCCCCAGCATTTT

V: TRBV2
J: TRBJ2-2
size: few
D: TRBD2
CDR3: CASILAGSGELFF
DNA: TGTGCCAGCATCCTAGCGGGTTCAGGGGAGCTGTTTTTT

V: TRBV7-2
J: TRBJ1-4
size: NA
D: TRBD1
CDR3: CASSRGQLQATNEKLFF
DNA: TGTGCCAGCAGCCGGGGACAGCTGCAAGCAACTAATGAAAAACTGTTTTTT

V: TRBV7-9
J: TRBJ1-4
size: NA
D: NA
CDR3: CASSLAGDVRGKLFF
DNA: TGTGCCAGCAGCTTAGCAGGGGATGTCCGCGGAAAACTGTTTTTT

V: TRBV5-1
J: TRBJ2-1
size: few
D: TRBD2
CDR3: CASSPGLAAVWDEQFF
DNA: TGCGCCAGCAGCCCAGGACTAGCGGCCGTTTGGGATGAGCAGTTCTTC

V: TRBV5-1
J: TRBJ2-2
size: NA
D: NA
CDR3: CASRTPGAPNTGELFF
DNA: TGCGCCAGCAGGACACCGGGAGCCCCGAACACCGGGGAGCTGTTTTTT

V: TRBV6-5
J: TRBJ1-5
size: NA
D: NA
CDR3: CASSYSMLPNQPQHF
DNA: TGTGCCAGCAGTTACTCGATGTTGCCGAATCAGCCCCAGCATTTT

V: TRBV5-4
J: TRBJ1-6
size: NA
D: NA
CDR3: CASSFLNSPLHF
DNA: TGTGCCAGCAGCTTTCTGAATTCACCCCTCCACTTT

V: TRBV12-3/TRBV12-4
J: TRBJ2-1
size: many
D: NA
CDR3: CASSLVQGSSYNEQFF
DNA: TGTGCCAGCAGTTTAGTACAGGGAAGCTCCTACAATGAGCAGTTCTTC

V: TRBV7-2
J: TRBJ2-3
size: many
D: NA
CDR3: CASSFPRTDTQYF
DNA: TGTGCCAGCAGCTTTCCCCGGACAGATACGCAGTATTTT

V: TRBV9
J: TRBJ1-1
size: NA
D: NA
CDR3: CASSVEGRTEAFF
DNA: TGTGCCAGCAGCGTAGAGGGGAGAACTGAAGCTTTCTTT

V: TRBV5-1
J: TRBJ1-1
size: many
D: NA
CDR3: CASSSGTELEAFF
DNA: TGCGCCAGCAGCTCTGGGACCGAGCTAGAAGCTTTCTTT

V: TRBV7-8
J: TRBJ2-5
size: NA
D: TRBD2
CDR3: CASSLVRGSETQYF
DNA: TGTGCCAGCAGCTTAGTGCGGGGGTCGGAGACCCAGTACTTC

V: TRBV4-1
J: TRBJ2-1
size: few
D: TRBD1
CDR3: CASSQEDRGSYNEQFF
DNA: TGCGCCAGCAGCCAGGAGGACAGGGGCTCCTACAATGAGCAGTTCTTC

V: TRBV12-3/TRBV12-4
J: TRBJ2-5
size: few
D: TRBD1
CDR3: CASSNQQGSEETQYF
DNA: TGTGCCAGCAGTAATCAACAGGGGTCTGAAGAGACCCAGTACTTC

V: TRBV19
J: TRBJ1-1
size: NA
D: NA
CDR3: CASIQGATEAFF
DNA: TGTGCCAGTATCCAAGGGGCCACTGAAGCTTTCTTT

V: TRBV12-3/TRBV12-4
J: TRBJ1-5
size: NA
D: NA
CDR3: CASSSRRGNQPQHF
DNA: TGTGCCAGCAGTTCACGCAGGGGTAATCAGCCCCAGCATTTT

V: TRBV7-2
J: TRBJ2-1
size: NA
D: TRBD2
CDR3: CASSPPGGTGQFF
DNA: TGTGCCAGCAGCCCGCCGGGGGGGACGGGGCAGTTCTTC

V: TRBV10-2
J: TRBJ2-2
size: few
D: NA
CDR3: CASRETAANTGELFF
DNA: TGCGCCAGCAGGGAGACAGCAGCGAACACCGGGGAGCTGTTTTTT

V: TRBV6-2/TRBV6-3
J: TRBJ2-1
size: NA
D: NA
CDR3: CASSSSDEQFF
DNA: TGTGCCAGCAGCTCTTCGGATGAGCAGTTCTTC

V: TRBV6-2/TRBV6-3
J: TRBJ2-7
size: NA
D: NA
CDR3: CASRWTRSSYEQYF
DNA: TGTGCCAGCAGGTGGACACGTAGCTCCTACGAGCAGTACTTC

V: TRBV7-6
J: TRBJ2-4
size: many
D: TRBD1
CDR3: CASSRGQGNIQYF
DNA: TGTGCCAGCAGCCGAGGACAGGGGAACATTCAGTACTTC

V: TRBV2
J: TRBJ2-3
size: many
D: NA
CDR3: CASSERVGPDTQYF
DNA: TGTGCCAGCAGTGAAAGGGTAGGCCCAGATACGCAGTATTTT

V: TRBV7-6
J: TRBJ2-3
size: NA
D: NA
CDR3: CASSLRGNPQYF
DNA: TGTGCCAGCAGCTTAAGGGGGAACCCGCAGTATTTT

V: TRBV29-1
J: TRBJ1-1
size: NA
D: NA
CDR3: CSVEVWASNTEAFF
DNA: TGCAGCGTTGAGGTTTGGGCTTCGAACACTGAAGCTTTCTTT

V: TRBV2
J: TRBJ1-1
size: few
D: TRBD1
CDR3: CASKEGGRTEAFF
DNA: TGTGCCAGCAAAGAAGGGGGCCGGACTGAAGCTTTCTTT

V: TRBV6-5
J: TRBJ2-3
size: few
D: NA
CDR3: CASSYKLAGDTQYF
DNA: TGTGCCAGCAGTTACAAATTAGCTGGTGATACGCAGTATTTT

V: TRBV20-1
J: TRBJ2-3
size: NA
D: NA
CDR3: CSARSDYGSTDTQYF
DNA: TGCAGTGCTAGATCGGACTACGGGTCGACAGATACGCAGTATTTT

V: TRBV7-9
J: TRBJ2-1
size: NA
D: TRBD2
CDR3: CASSPSPSGGYNEQFF
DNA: TGTGCCAGCAGTCCATCTCCTAGCGGGGGATACAATGAGCAGTTCTTC

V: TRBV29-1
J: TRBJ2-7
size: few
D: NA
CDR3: CSVETGFYEQYF
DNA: TGCAGCGTTGAGACGGGATTTTACGAGCAGTACTTC

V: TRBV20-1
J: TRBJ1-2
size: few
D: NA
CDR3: CSARQGTDYGYTF
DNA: TGCAGTGCTAGACAGGGGACGGACTATGGCTACACCTTC

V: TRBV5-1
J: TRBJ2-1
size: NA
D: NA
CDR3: CASSLGLSYNEQFF
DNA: TGCGCCAGCAGCTTGGGACTCAGCTACAATGAGCAGTTCTTC

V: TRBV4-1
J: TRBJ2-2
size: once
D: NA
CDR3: CASSRGMGTGELFF
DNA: TGCGCCAGCAGCCGGGGGATGGGCACCGGGGAGCTGTTTTTT

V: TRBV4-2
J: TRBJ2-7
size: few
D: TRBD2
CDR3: CASSHRAGGSYEQYF
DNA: TGTGCCAGCAGCCACCGAGCGGGGGGTTCCTACGAGCAGTACTTC

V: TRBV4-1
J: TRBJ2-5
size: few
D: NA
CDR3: CASSRSKETQYF
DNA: TGCGCCAGCAGCCGCTCTAAAGAGACCCAGTACTTC

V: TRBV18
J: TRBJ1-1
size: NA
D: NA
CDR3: CASSPEINTEAFF
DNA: TGTGCCAGCTCACCAGAGATTAACACTGAAGCTTTCTTT

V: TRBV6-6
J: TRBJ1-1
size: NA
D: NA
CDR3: CASSSLANTEAFF
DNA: TGTGCCAGCAGTTCTCTAGCGAACACTGAAGCTTTCTTT

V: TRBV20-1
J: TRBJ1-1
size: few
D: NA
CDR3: CSARGGGDTEAFF
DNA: TGCAGTGCTAGAGGAGGAGGGGACACTGAAGCTTTCTTT

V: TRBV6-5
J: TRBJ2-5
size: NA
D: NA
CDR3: CASSNDRTQETPYF
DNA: TGTGCCAGCAGTAACGACAGAACCCAAGAGACCCCGTACTTC

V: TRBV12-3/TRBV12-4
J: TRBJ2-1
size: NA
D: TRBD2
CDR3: CASSDPSGGPRSYNEQFF
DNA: TGTGCCAGCAGTGACCCTAGCGGGGGACCCCGCTCCTACAATGAGCAGTTCTTC

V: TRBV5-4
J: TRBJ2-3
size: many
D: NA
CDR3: CASSPPGLSDTQYF
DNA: TGTGCCAGCAGCCCGCCGGGACTCTCAGATACGCAGTATTTT

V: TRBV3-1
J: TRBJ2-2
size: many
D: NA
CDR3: CASSRRESGGELFF
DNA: TGTGCCAGCAGCCGCCGAGAGAGTGGCGGGGAGCTGTTTTTT

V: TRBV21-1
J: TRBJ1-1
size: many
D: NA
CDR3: CASSPNQPGRNECGTEAFF
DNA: TGTGCCAGCAGTCCTAATCAACCGGGACGCAATGAATGCGGCACTGAAGCTTTCTTT

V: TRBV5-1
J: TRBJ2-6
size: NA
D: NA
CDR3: CASSLWIGSGANVLTF
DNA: TGCGCCAGCAGCTTGTGGATCGGCTCTGGGGCCAACGTCCTGACTTTC

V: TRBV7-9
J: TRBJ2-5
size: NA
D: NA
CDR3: CASSPPGGGQETQYF
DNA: TGTGCCAGCAGCCCACCGGGGGGCGGGCAAGAGACCCAGTACTTC

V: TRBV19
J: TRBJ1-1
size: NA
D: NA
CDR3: CASRVGLNTEAFF
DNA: TGTGCCAGTAGGGTCGGGCTGAACACTGAAGCTTTCTTT

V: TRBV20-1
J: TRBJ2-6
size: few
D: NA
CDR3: CSATGGVSGANVLTF
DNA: TGCAGTGCAACCGGGGGAGTGTCTGGGGCCAACGTCCTGACTTTC

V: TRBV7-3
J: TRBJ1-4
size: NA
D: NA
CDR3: CASSLNGNNEKLFF
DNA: TGTGCCAGCAGCTTAAACGGAAATAATGAAAAACTGTTTTTT

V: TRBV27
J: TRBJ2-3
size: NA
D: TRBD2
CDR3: CASSPPGGERDTQYF
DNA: TGTGCCAGCAGTCCCCCGGGGGGGGAGAGAGATACGCAGTATTTT

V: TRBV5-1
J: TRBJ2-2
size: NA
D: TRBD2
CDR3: CASSPTSGGLTGELFF
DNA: TGCGCCAGCAGCCCCACTAGCGGGGGGCTCACCGGGGAGCTGTTTTTT

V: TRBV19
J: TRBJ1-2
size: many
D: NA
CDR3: CASSFGGGENYGYTF
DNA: TGTGCCAGTAGTTTTGGTGGAGGGGAAAACTATGGCTACACCTTC

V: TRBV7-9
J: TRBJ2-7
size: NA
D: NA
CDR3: CASTLGGDSYEQYF
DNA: TGTGCCAGCACCTTAGGGGGTGACTCCTACGAGCAGTACTTC

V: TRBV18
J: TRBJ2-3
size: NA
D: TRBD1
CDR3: CASSPQGARAGDTQYF
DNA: TGTGCCAGCTCACCTCAGGGGGCCCGGGCCGGAGATACGCAGTATTTT

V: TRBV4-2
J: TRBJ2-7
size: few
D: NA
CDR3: CASSQWRGGFSYEQYF
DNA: TGTGCCAGCAGCCAATGGAGGGGTGGCTTCTCCTACGAGCAGTACTTC

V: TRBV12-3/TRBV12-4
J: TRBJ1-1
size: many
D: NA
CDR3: CASSLWNTEAFF
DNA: TGTGCCAGCAGTTTATGGAACACTGAAGCTTTCTTT

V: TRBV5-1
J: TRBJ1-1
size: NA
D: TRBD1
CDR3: CASRRTGGLNTEAFF
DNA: TGCGCCAGCAGGAGGACAGGGGGCCTGAACACTGAAGCTTTCTTT